This is a list of T cell receptor beta chains from one sample in a study of shared clonotypes between healthy human individuals. Profiled with immunoSEQ multiplex PCR; TCRdb holds only in-frame clones, not every one. This sample has about 2.3 million clones; around 93% occur once, and the top ten carry around 0.38%. The sequenced sample consisted of naive CD4+ T cells from PBMCs. The source of these receptors is a man between 18 and 29 years old in good health. Some clones in this sample may be carry-over from other donors' samples. CDR3s include the opening cysteine and the closing phenylalanine or tryptophan. The D gene is left open where the match is weak. Not all rows give a size; the values are once, few, many and, for expanded clones, a class.

NA,TRBJ2-3,NA,TRBV4-2,TGTGCCAGCAGCCAAGATTTCTCACAGCCTAGCACAGATACGCAGTATTTT,CASSQDFSQPSTDTQYF
NA,TRBJ2-1,TRBD2,TRBV5-1,TGCGCCAGCAGCTTGGCGATAGCGGGGCCACCCGACGACAATGAGCAGTTCTTC,CASSLAIAGPPDDNEQFF
NA,TRBJ2-2,TRBD2,TRBV30,TGTGCCTGCCCGAGGGGGGGAGTGACTAGCGGGGCCACCGGGGAGCTGTTTTTT,CACPRGGVTSGATGELFF
NA,TRBJ2-7,TRBD2,TRBV5-1,TGCGCCAGCAAGGAAACTAGCGGGGCAGGCCCCTACGAGCAGTACTTC,CASKETSGAGPYEQYF
NA,TRBJ2-1,NA,TRBV11-2,TGTGCCAGCAGCTTAGTAAGGCAGTTGGATGAGCAGTTCTTC,CASSLVRQLDEQFF
NA,TRBJ2-3,NA,TRBV7-8,TGTGCCAGCAGAATCCTAGGAGCTATCACAGATACGCAGTATTTT,CASRILGAITDTQYF
NA,TRBJ2-3,TRBD2,TRBV28,TGTGCCAGCAGTTCCCGGGGACTAGCGGGAAGGGCAGATACGCAGTATTTT,CASSSRGLAGRADTQYF
NA,TRBJ2-2,NA,TRBV15,TGTGCCACCAGCCCCCTTAGGGGGAGCGCCGGGGAGCTGTTTTTT,CATSPLRGSAGELFF
NA,TRBJ1-1,TRBD1,TRBV19,TGTGCCAGTACCCGGGACAGGTACCACACTGAAGCTTTCTTT,CASTRDRYHTEAFF
NA,TRBJ2-4,NA,TRBV19,TGTGCCAGTAGTACGGTCGTAGTTGGGGACATTCAGTACTTC,CASSTVVVGDIQYF
NA,TRBJ1-3,NA,TRBV14,TGTGCCAGCAGCCGAACTACGGACTCTGGAAACACCATATATTTT,CASSRTTDSGNTIYF
once,TRBJ1-2,NA,TRBV19,TGTGCCAGTAGTATAGATCGGGATCGGGACACCAACTATGGCTACACCTTC,CASSIDRDRDTNYGYTF
NA,TRBJ2-1,TRBD2,TRBV5-1,TGCGCCAGCAGCTCACTAGCGGGCTCCTACAATGAGCAGTTCTTC,CASSSLAGSYNEQFF
NA,TRBJ2-7,TRBD2,TRBV11-3,TGTGCCAGCAGTTCCGGGACTAGCGGGAGCGAGCAGTACTTC,CASSSGTSGSEQYF
NA,TRBJ1-2,NA,TRBV5-1,TGCGCCAGCAGCTTAGTATCAGAGAACTATGGCTACACCTTC,CASSLVSENYGYTF
NA,TRBJ1-2,NA,TRBV28,TGTGCCAGCAGTTTAGGCAGGCTCTATGGCTACACCTTC,CASSLGRLYGYTF
NA,TRBJ1-1,TRBD1,TRBV18,TGTGCCAGCTCACGGACGACAGGGGAAGGAGCTTTCTTT,CASSRTTGEGAFF
NA,TRBJ2-1,NA,TRBV5-1,TGCGCCAGCAGCTTGGCCAGAAATAGGGGGCAGTTCTTC,CASSLARNRGQFF
NA,TRBJ1-1,NA,TRBV28,TGTGCCAGCAGTTTAAGGGGGGCGGGCGCTTTCTTT,CASSLRGAGAFF
once,TRBJ2-2,NA,TRBV7-2,TGTGCCAGCACCCGAACGAACACCGGGGAGCTGTTTTTT,CASTRTNTGELFF
NA,TRBJ2-1,TRBD2,TRBV7-2,TGTGCCAGCAGCGCGGAAGGGACTAGCGGGGTATACAATGAGCAGTTCTTC,CASSAEGTSGVYNEQFF
NA,TRBJ1-5,NA,TRBV18,TGTGCCAGCTCACCAAAGGGAGGGGACTCTAATCAGCCCCAGCATTTT,CASSPKGGDSNQPQHF
once,TRBJ2-1,TRBD2,TRBV5-1,TGCGCCAGCAGCTTAACTAGCGGGAGCTACAATGAGCAGTTCTTC,CASSLTSGSYNEQFF
NA,TRBJ2-1,NA,TRBV9,TGTGCCAGCAGCCGGGAAGTCCTCAACTACAATGAGCAGTTCTTC,CASSREVLNYNEQFF
NA,TRBJ1-1,NA,TRBV28,TGTGCCAGCAGTTTCCCCTTAATGAACACTGAAGCTTTCTTT,CASSFPLMNTEAFF
NA,TRBJ2-1,TRBD2,TRBV9,TGTGCCAGCAGCCCAGCCCTAGCGGGTTATTCCAATGAGCAGTTCTTC,CASSPALAGYSNEQFF